This T cell receptor beta chain was identified during a study of T-cell reconstitution after alpha-beta-depleted transplantation in children. This clonotype was seen at least ten times. Its antigen is undetermined. Study results and limitations: Once a year had passed after transplant, T-cell counts and diversity came mostly from newly produced T cells. The study traced high day-60 TCRbeta diversity in some patients to surviving recipient T cells and thymic progenitors.

Preparation of the TCRbeta library used unique molecular identifiers. TCRdb processed the PCR reads anew with MiXCR; each CDR3 protein has one entry. There are a few hundred thousand distinct CDR3 sequences in the sample; approximately 6.3% occur only once, and about 6% lies in the top ten. Germline V CDR1 and CDR2: WSHSY, SAAADI. V shed 5 bases and J shed 0 bases, with 10 bases lying between them. The CDR3 covers 14 residues. This chain connects TRBV10-2 to TRBJ2-5; D gene uncertain. The receptor was derived from a boy between 2 and 10 years old with acute lymphoblastic leukemia, due to receive a stem cell transplant. The specimen was PBMCs, collected before TCRalphabeta/CD19-depleted stem cell transplant. For the CDR3, the DNA is TGCGCCAGCAGTAGCGCCCCGAACCAAGAGACCCAGTACTTC. Encoded protein: CASSSAPNQETQYF.